The 28 T cell receptor beta chains below were found in one sample sequenced in a study of T cells expressing NK-cell markers. TCRdb re-called the 5' RACE reads and shows each CDR3 protein once, DNA omitted. Its table lists about 550,000 distinct CDR3 sequences. The sample taken for sequencing was blood T cells: a sorted CD56 or NKG2C T cell subset, CD4+ or CD8+ T cells, or bulk PBMC T cells (not recorded which). These receptors were obtained from a man younger than 35 in good health.

The chain employs TRBV4-2 and TRBJ1-2. Germline-derived CDR1 and CDR2 are LGHNA and YNFKEQ. There are 15 residues in the CDR3. The CDR3 region is CASSQDLTVTYGYTF.

The CDR3: CSVVGPTGELFF. The rearrangement joins TRBV29-1 to TRBJ2-2. Germline lookup yields CDR1 SQVTM and CDR2 ANQGSEA. CDR3 length equals 12 residues.

J is TRBJ1-5 and V is TRBV20-1; there is no DNA to check the TCRdb D call of TRBD1. CDR1 is DFQATT and CDR2 is SNEGSKA in the germline V gene (reference sequence). This CDR3 is built from 13 residues. This CDR3 is CSVRTGHNQPQHF.

CDR3 sequence: CSVVPLSGPSSYNEQFF. The rearrangement links TRBV29-1 to TRBJ2-1; TCRdb indicates TRBD1, and absent DNA this call remains unverified. This CDR3 spans 17 amino acids. Per the germline V gene, CDR1 is SQVTM and CDR2 is ANQGSEA.

This chain connects TRBV28 to TRBJ2-1; TCRdb reports TRBD2, a call that lacks DNA to check it against. The CDR3 spans 17 residues. Per the germline V gene, CDR1 is MDHEN and CDR2 is SYDVKM. CDR3 residues: CASKRAPSGKRGNEQFF.

The rearrangement uses TRBV7-3 and TRBJ2-1; TCRdb designates TRBD1, a call that cannot be tested without DNA. The CDR3 loop spans 19 amino acids. Germline V gene sequence: CDR1 SGHTA, CDR2 FQGTGA. CDR3 amino acids: CASSFSRAGAGGLLNEQFF. Together with reference TRBV7-3 and TRBJ2-1, the CDR3 gives the full variable domain: GAGVSQTPSNKVTEKGKYVELRCDPISGHTALYWYRQSLGQGPEFLIYFQGTGAADDSGLPNDRFFAVRPEGSVSTLKIQRTERGDSAVYLCASSFSRAGAGGLLNEQFFGPGTRLTVL.

The CDR3 spells CASSSREESSTDTQYF. The V and J genes are TRBV4-2 and TRBJ2-3; TCRdb picks TRBD2, but there is no DNA to check that call. The length of the CDR3 is 16 residues. The germline CDR1 and CDR2 sequences are LGHNA and YNFKEQ.

The CDR3 spells CAWSGSYGYTF. This chain uses TRBV30 with TRBJ1-2. This CDR3 comprises 11 residues. Germline CDR1 reads GTSNPN; CDR2 reads SVGIG (reference sequence).

V is TRBV24-1 and J is TRBJ2-1; the TCRdb D gene call, TRBD1, has no DNA to confirm it. Per germline, CDR1 KGHDR and CDR2 SFDVKD. The CDR3 spans 17 residues. The CDR3 reads CATSDPRDRENNNEQFF.

The gene calls are TRBV24-1 and TRBJ2-3; TCRdb designates TRBD1, a call that cannot be tested without DNA. CDR1 is KGHDR, CDR2 SFDVKD, per germline. This CDR3 has 15 residues. CDR3: CATSDTTVSTDTQYF.

The chain couples TRBV4-1 to TRBJ2-7; TCRdb returns TRBD1, unconfirmable since there is no DNA. In germline, CDR1 is MGHRA, CDR2 YSYEKL. The length of the CDR3 is 13 residues. This CDR3 reads CASSQDWGDEQYF.

The CDR3 loop is CASSQSFQGNQPQHF. The chain couples TRBV4-1 to TRBJ1-5. The CDR3 consists of 15 residues. Germline CDR1 and CDR2: MGHRA and YSYEKL.

The gene calls are TRBV10-3 and TRBJ1-2. CDR3 length: 13 amino acids. CDR1 and CDR2 from the germline V gene are ENHRY and SYGVKD. The CDR3 reads CAISESTVPDYTF.

The V call is TRBV12-3 or TRBV12-4, the J call TRBJ2-3; lacking DNA, the TRBD2 call made by TCRdb goes unchecked. This CDR3 contains 16 residues. The CDR3 region is CASSLRLAGVLGTQYF.

The gene calls are TRBV2 and TRBJ2-1; TCRdb's assignment of TRBD1 cannot be checked, as there is no DNA. Germline V gene sequence: CDR1 SNHLY, CDR2 FYNNEI. The CDR3 extends over 16 amino acids. This CDR3 is CASSLRPSGRGDEQFF. Variable domain in full (rest from reference TRBV2 and TRBJ2-1): EPEVTQTPSHQVTQMGQEVILRCVPISNHLYFYWYRQILGQKVEFLVSFYNNEISEKSEIFDDQFSVERPDGSNFTLKIRSTKLEDSAMYFCASSLRPSGRGDEQFFGPGTRLTVL.

The V and J genes are TRBV7-3 and TRBJ2-3; with no DNA, the TCRdb D assignment of TRBD2 cannot be verified. Germline values: CDR1 SGHTA, CDR2 FQGTGA. The length of the CDR3 is 15 residues. The CDR3 sequence is CASSLPASGTDTQYF.

The rearrangement links TRBV6-5 to TRBJ1-6; the TRBD1 assignment by TCRdb is unverifiable without DNA. This CDR3 is 19 amino acids long. Germline V gives CDR1 MNHEY, CDR2 SVGAGI. CDR3 region: CASSYYDRGIGSYNSPLHF.

The chain's CDR3 is CASSEPTLPTDTQYF. The chain links TRBV6-1 to TRBJ2-3. Germline values: CDR1 MNHNS, CDR2 SASEGT. The CDR3 runs to 15 residues.

The V call is TRBV14, the J call TRBJ2-7; the TCRdb call, TRBD2, lacks DNA for checking. The CDR3 has 17 amino acids. CDR1 is SGHDN, CDR2 FVKESK, per germline. The chain's CDR3 is CASSQDRREGLRDEQYF.

The V and J genes are TRBV2 and TRBJ2-3; TCRdb's D gene call, TRBD2, goes unchecked for lack of DNA. The length of the CDR3 is 14 residues. The germline gives CDR1 SNHLY, CDR2 FYNNEI. The CDR3 loop is CASRGGVLPDTQYF.

The CDR3: CSAREGAVSSYNEQFF. The rearrangement uses TRBV20-1 and TRBJ2-1; TCRdb names TRBD2, which stays unverified in the absence of DNA. CDR3 length: 16 amino acids. Germline V gene sequence: CDR1 DFQATT, CDR2 SNEGSKA (reference sequence).

V usage is TRBV14 and J usage is TRBJ1-3. CDR1 SGHDN and CDR2 FVKESK come from the germline V gene. This CDR3 contains 19 residues. CDR3: CASSLTGTRPSPSGNTIYF.

The genes are TRBV6-2 or TRBV6-3 and TRBJ2-7; TCRdb calls TRBD2, which cannot be checked without DNA. The germline V gene encodes CDR1 MNHEY and CDR2 SVGEGT. The CDR3 length is 15 residues. The CDR3 sequence is CASSYAAGGPHEQYF.

The rearrangement uses TRBV20-1 and TRBJ1-2. The CDR3 has 16 residues. CDR1 and CDR2 from the germline V gene are DFQATT and SNEGSKA (reference sequence). CDR3: CSASPGISRLGPGYTF.

The chain recombines TRBV6-5 with TRBJ2-3; TCRdb lists TRBD2, though no DNA is available to test this call. Germline V gene sequence: CDR1 MNHEY, CDR2 SVGAGI. There are 16 residues in the CDR3. Here the CDR3 reads CAMTRWADASTDTQYF.

V and J are TRBV15 and TRBJ2-1; with no DNA, the TCRdb D assignment of TRBD2 cannot be verified. Germline V gene data show CDR1 as LNHNV and CDR2 as YYDKDF (reference sequence). The CDR3 is made up of 16 amino acids. The CDR3 reads CATSRGRTSGTDEQFF. Supplemented by reference TRBV15 and TRBJ2-1, the full variable domain reads DAMVIQNPRYQVTQFGKPVTLSCSQTLNHNVMYWYQQKSSQAPKLLFHYYDKDFNNEADTPDNFQSRRPNTSFCFLDIRSPGLGDTAMYLCATSRGRTSGTDEQFFGPGTRLTVL.

The chain carries TRBV28 and TRBJ2-7. CDR1 and CDR2 (germline): MDHEN, SYDVKM. CDR3 length: 11 amino acids. CDR3 amino acids: CHRFESCEQYF.

This rearrangement joins TRBV10-3 to TRBJ2-1. CDR1 and CDR2 (germline): ENHRY, SYGVKD. This CDR3 has 13 amino acids. The CDR3 loop is CAISDVVPNEQFF.